What follows describes a single TCR beta chain. These data originate in a study of blood T cell repertoires in COVID-19. Study background: Donors in the United States, Italy and Spain gave samples during acute or convalescent COVID-19. T cells, B-cell-depleted T cells, or PBMCs supplied cDNA or gDNA.

In the original processing: Estimation of nucleated cell counts was performed using reference gene primer amplification. Assay used: immunoSEQ multiplex PCR; TCRdb lists only in-frame clones, some missing. V, J and clone size are taken as reported in that table, and D and trimming were inferred from the DNA itself. This sample has 200,000 to 250,000 clones; roughly nine tenths occur once, and the top ten carry roughly 2.4%. The germline V gene encodes CDR1 SGDLS and CDR2 YYNGEE. This CDR3 has 13 amino acids. The ends were cut back, 4 bases at V and 7 bases at J, with 14 bases in the middle. V and J are TRBV9 and TRBJ2-5; D perhaps matches TRBD1 (6 bases). Sequenced: peripheral blood. The receptor's source is a woman in her forties or fifties with acute or convalescent COVID-19. The CDR3 region has the DNA TGTGCCAGCAGCCGAGGACAGTCTGTGACCCAGTACTTC. This translates into CASSRGQSVTQYF. The full variable domain, rest sourced from reference TRBV9 and TRBJ2-5, is DSGVTQTPKHLITATGQRVTLRCSPRSGDLSVYWYQQSLDQGLQFLIQYYNGEERAKGNILERFSAQQFPDLHSELNLSSLELGDSALYFCASSRGQSVTQYFGPGTRLLVL.